This TCR beta chain was sequenced during a study of blood T cells in healthy people across ages. There were healthy Caucasian individuals from Russia, aged roughly 6 to 90, serving as donors. Every sample gave at least 5.5 micrograms of total RNA when it was extracted. Trimming left V 7 bases short and J 0 bases short, with 16 bases between. The CDR3 contains 16 residues. Through a sample-barcoded 5' primer and a J-beta primer mix, a second PCR was run for about 6 to 11 cycles. Paired-end reads containing CDR3 totaled no fewer than 2.5 million for each sample. TCRdb re-called the 5' RACE reads through MiXCR, storing one row per CDR3 protein. Of 1.5 million to 2 million distinct CDR3 sequences detected, roughly 30% appear once; the ten largest clones hold about 11%. This clonotype was seen more than once but under ten times.

The TCR comes from a woman aged 30 to 39 in good health. The sample comprised blood. The rearrangement uses TRBV12-3 or TRBV12-4 and TRBJ2-1, with a weak D call TRBD2 (5 bases). CDR3 sequence (DNA): TGTGCCAGCACTTGGATGCGGAGCGGCTCCTACAATGAGCAGTTCTTC. It specifies CASTWMRSGSYNEQFF.